What follows are 3 T cell receptor beta chains derived from one specimen sequenced in a study of T cell responses to AZD1222 COVID-19 vaccine. Method: immunoSEQ multiplex PCR; TCRdb's copy keeps in-frame clones and lacks some. The repertoire consists of roughly 86,000 clones, with around 87% occurring once and the leading ten covering 30% to 35%. The specimen comprised peripheral blood, sampled on day 0 of AZD1222 vaccination. Receptor source: an adult in good health.

The genes are TRBV7-9 and TRBJ2-5, with 7 bases identical to TRBD2. CDR1 SEHNR and CDR2 FQNEAQ come from the germline V gene (reference sequence). This CDR3 spans 15 amino acids. After removal of 6 bases from V and 3 bases from J, the junction contained 10 bases not matched to a gene. The CDR3 sequence: CASSTGTILEETQYF. CDR3 bases: TGTGCCAGCAGTACGGGGACTATCCTTGAAGAGACCCAGTACTTC.

This clone was picked up a small number of times. V is TRBV7-2 and J is TRBJ2-7, with D hard to call. There are 14 residues in the CDR3. The germline CDR1 and CDR2 sequences are SGHTA and FQGNSA. The V and J ends lost 2 bases and 3 bases respectively, with 11 bases between them. CDR3 in DNA: TGTGCCAGCAGCTTAATGAGTGCCGACTACGAGCAGTACTTC. Translating gives CASSLMSADYEQYF.

The V call is TRBV27, the J call TRBJ2-5; 16 nucleotides agree with TRBD2. The V gene's germline CDR1 is MNHEY and CDR2 SMNVEV (reference sequence). This CDR3 is 19 amino acids long. J lost 0 bases, V lost 3 bases, and 7 bases had no gene match. As DNA, the CDR3 is TGTGCCAGCAGTTTTCTGGGACTAGCGGGAGGGCCAAACCAAGAGACCCAGTACTTC. It translates to CASSFLGLAGGPNQETQYF.